These 25 T cell receptor beta chains originate from one sample sequenced in a study of T cell repertoires in cytomegalovirus infection (dated by TCRdb to between 2018 and 2020). Sequencing took place on an Illumina HiSeq 1500. The raw public reads went through TCRdb reprocessing: fastp at Q25, MiXCR clone calling, in-frame beta chains kept. Every CDR3 protein is listed once, alongside the most common genes and DNA of its rows. This sample is represented by 150,000 to 200,000 distinct CDR3 sequences; about 30% of them were singletons. The ten most abundant clones make up 31% of the sample. The sequenced material came from PBMCs. The receptors shown here come from a human donor in good health (CMV status not recorded). Some clones in this sample may be carry-over from other donors' samples.

A word on this clonotype: The junction and the germline gene differ at one end; a read error may be behind it. The V call is TRBV12-3 or TRBV12-4, the J call TRBJ1-1; TRBD1 is a possible D gene (5 bases). This CDR3 has 11 amino acids. CDR3: CASGYGTEAFF. The CDR3 DNA follows: TGTGCCAGCGGCTACGGGACTGAGGCTTTCTTT.

This clonotype was observed a handful of times. The chain has TRBV11-3 and TRBJ2-2, with 10 bases fitting TRBD1. This CDR3 has 15 amino acids. Germline CDR1 is SGHNT and CDR2 is YENEEA. The V gene end was trimmed by 8 bases and the J gene end by 6 bases; junction bases not matched to a gene: 9. The CDR3 reads CASGKTGGFSGELFF. CDR3 coding DNA: TGTGCCAGCGGGAAGACAGGGGGCTTTTCCGGGGAGCTGTTTTTT.

This clonotype was found a few times. The rearrangement joins TRBV12-3 or TRBV12-4 to TRBJ1-1; a weak D match, TRBD1 (5 bases). The length of the CDR3 is 14 residues. Trimming left V 6 bases short and J 6 bases short, with 17 bases between. The CDR3 coding sequence is TGTGCCAGCAGGCCGGAGACAGTCGGAGCTGAAGCTTTCTTT. Protein: CASRPETVGAEAFF.

This clonotype has only a few counts. The chain employs TRBV2 and TRBJ2-7; D tentatively fits TRBD1 or TRBD2 (5 bases each). Germline CDR1 is SNHLY and CDR2 is FYNNEI. This CDR3 comprises 14 residues. Trimming took 9 bases from V and 5 from J, leaving 20 bases between them. In DNA form, the CDR3 reads TGTGCCAGTGGGGACGGGTACTCATCGAACGAGCAGTACTTC. As protein: CASGDGYSSNEQYF.

In regard to this clonotype: Its ends do not fully match the called genes, so a read error is possible. The rearrangement links TRBV7-2 to TRBJ2-3; D not certain. This CDR3 region has 13 residues. Germline V CDR1 and CDR2: SGHTA, FQGNSA. This CDR3 is CPSSLVRTDTQYF. The DNA for the CDR3 is TGTCCCAGCAGCTTAGTCCGGACAGATACGCAGTATTTT.

The gene calls are TRBV7-9 and TRBJ2-7; D perhaps matches TRBD2 (7 bases). This CDR3 contains 15 residues. CDR1 and CDR2 from the germline V gene are SEHNR and FQNEAQ (reference sequence). Trimming removed 2 bases at V and 6 bases at J, with 17 bases between. The CDR3 reads CASSLLGGRGSEQYF. CDR3 in DNA: TGTGCCAGCAGCTTACTAGGGGGGCGCGGGAGCGAGCAGTACTTC.

This clonotype was seen repeatedly, ten times or more. DNA for the CDR3: TGTGCCAGCAGCAAGGGGGGACAGCAAGAGACCCAGTACTTC. Encoded protein: CASSKGGQQETQYF. This chain joins TRBV7-8 and TRBJ2-5; tentatively, D is TRBD1 (7 bases). Between the trimmed V and J ends, which lost 5 bases and 2 bases, there was a span of 12 bases. CDR1 and CDR2 from the germline V gene are SGHVS and FQNEAQ. The CDR3 is 14 amino acids.

The chain links TRBV6-6 to TRBJ2-1; TRBD1 agrees at 7 bases. V shed 0 bases and J 2 bases; nucleotides not matched to a gene: 7. The CDR3 runs 17 residues. Germline V lookup: CDR1 MNHNY, CDR2 SVGAGI (reference sequence). The CDR3 DNA is TGTGCCAGCAGTTACTCGATAGGGACAGCGACCTACAATGAGCAGTTCTTC. As protein: CASSYSIGTATYNEQFF.

The genes are TRBV7-2 and TRBJ1-4, with D unresolved. V was pared by 1 base and J by 5 bases, with 5 bases between. The CDR3 has 13 amino acids. Germline V gene lookup returns CDR1 SGHTA and CDR2 FQGNSA. The CDR3 loop is CASSLDLNEKLFF. The CDR3 nucleotides are TGTGCCAGCAGCTTAGACCTCAATGAAAAACTGTTTTTT.

This clonotype was seen ten or more times. V and J are TRBV7-8 and TRBJ1-1; D is ambiguous. Germline CDR1 and CDR2: SGHVS and FQNEAQ. The CDR3 covers 13 residues. Trimming shortened V by 8 bases and J by 2 bases, and 12 bases separated the two germline ends. DNA for the CDR3: TGTGCCAGCCTGCGGGTGAGAAACACTGAAGCTTTCTTT. Translated, it gives CASLRVRNTEAFF. Drawing the rest from reference TRBV7-8 and TRBJ1-1, the complete variable domain is GAGVSQSPRYKVAKRGQDVALRCDPISGHVSLFWYQQALGQGPEFLTYFQNEAQLDKSGLPSDRFFAERPEGSVSTLKIQRTQQEDSAVYLCASLRVRNTEAFFGQGTRLTVV.

This clonotype was counted between two and nine times. V is TRBV12-3 or TRBV12-4 and J is TRBJ1-4; D unresolved. Trimming removed 3 bases from V and 5 bases from J, with 7 bases in between. This CDR3 spans 13 amino acids. CDR3 amino acids: CASSFPGNEKLFF. The CDR3 DNA is TGTGCCAGCAGTTTTCCGGGGAATGAAAAACTGTTTTTT.

V and J are TRBV20-1 and TRBJ1-2, with unresolved D. The CDR3 has 13 residues. Per germline, CDR1 DFQATT and CDR2 SNEGSKA (reference sequence). Trimming removed 6 bases from V and 6 bases from J, with 17 bases in between. CDR3 amino acids: CSARTERPHGYTF. The CDR3 DNA reads TGCAGTGCCCGGACCGAACGGCCCCATGGCTACACCTTC.

Remarks on this clonotype: This clone may be a read error of a much larger clone one base away. The chain uses TRBV11-2 and TRBJ2-7; 8 bases agree with TRBD1. In germline, CDR1 is SGHAT, CDR2 FQNNGV. The CDR3 is 14 residues long. The J segment lost 5 bases and the V segment lost 1 base, leaving 4 bases of the junction unmatched. CDR3 DNA: TGTGCCAGCAGCTTAGGGACAGGGTGGAACGAGCAGTACTTC. Translated, it gives CASSLGTGWNEQYF. Based on the CDR3 plus reference TRBV11-2 and TRBJ2-7, the full variable domain is EAGVAQSPRYKIIEKRQSVAFWCNPISGHATLYWYQQILGQGPKLLIQFQNNGVVDDSQLPKDRFSAERLKGVDSTLKIQPAKLEDSAVYLCASSLGTGWNEQYFGPGTRLTVT.

The rearrangement joins TRBV6-2 or TRBV6-3 to TRBJ2-5; no clear D. The CDR3 has 14 residues. The germline CDR1 and CDR2 sequences are MNHEY and SVGEGT. The germline V and J ends were trimmed by 5 bases and 5 bases, with 15 bases remaining between them. CDR3 DNA sequence: TGTGCCAGCAGTAGGACCCACGCCCGGGAGACCCAGTACTTC. Its protein product is CASSRTHARETQYF.

The V gene is TRBV14, the J gene TRBJ2-7; 9 nucleotides line up with TRBD1. The length of the CDR3 is 15 residues. Germline CDR1 reads SGHDN; CDR2 reads FVKESK. V lost 3 bases, J lost 8 bases, and 11 bases stayed unmatched. CDR3 bases: TGTGCCAGCAGCCAGCTCCGGGACAGGGTAATCCAGCAGTACTTC. The encoded protein is CASSQLRDRVIQQYF.

This clonotype was seen more than once but under ten times. The chain recombines TRBV4-1 with TRBJ2-7; D may match TRBD1 or TRBD2 (5 bases each). Germline V gives CDR1 MGHRA, CDR2 YSYEKL. The CDR3 runs 15 residues. V gave up 1 base and J gave up 2 bases, with 12 bases separating them. The CDR3 DNA reads TGCGCCAGCAGCCAAGCCCCCGGGACGACCTACGAGCAGTACTTC. Its translation is CASSQAPGTTYEQYF.

This clonotype has only a few counts. J is TRBJ1-1 and V is TRBV7-2; D ambiguous. The length of the CDR3 is 15 residues. Germline V gene data show CDR1 as SGHTA and CDR2 as FQGNSA. V shed 5 bases and J shed 1 base, with 14 bases lying between them. This chain's CDR3 is CASSRWVGRNTEAFF. The CDR3 nucleotides read TGTGCCAGCAGCCGGTGGGTTGGGCGGAACACTGAAGCTTTCTTT.

This clonotype was observed a few times. The CDR3 loop reads CASRRTGSSGANVLTF. The CDR3, as DNA: TGTGCCAGCAGGAGGACAGGGTCCTCTGGGGCCAACGTCCTGACTTTC. This chain links TRBV6-5 with TRBJ2-6; 8 bases fit TRBD1. The CDR3 covers 16 residues. The germline CDR1 and CDR2 sequences are MNHEY and SVGAGI. J gave up 0 bases and V 6 bases, and 4 bases lay outside the gene matches.

The chain joins TRBV5-1 to TRBJ1-1; D might be TRBD1 (6 bases). Germline CDR1 SGHRS, CDR2 YFSETQ. V was pared by 4 bases and J by 1 base, with 11 bases between. The CDR3 consists of 14 residues. The CDR3 bases are TGCGCCAGCAGCCGGGCGACAGGGAACACTGAAGCTTTCTTT. This gives the protein CASSRATGNTEAFF.

The V gene is TRBV6-2 or TRBV6-3, the J gene TRBJ1-1; no definite D call. V was shortened by 2 bases and J by 2 bases, with 9 bases between the two germline ends. The germline V gene has CDR1 MNHEY and CDR2 SVGEGT. This CDR3 contains 14 residues. The chain's CDR3 is CASSYRFQNTEAFF. In nucleotides, the CDR3 is TGTGCCAGCAGTTACAGGTTCCAAAACACTGAAGCTTTCTTT.

This chain joins TRBV24-1 and TRBJ2-2, with 7 bases that match TRBD1. Per the germline V gene, CDR1 is KGHDR and CDR2 is SFDVKD. This CDR3 has 15 residues. Trimming at V came to 3 bases and at J to 6 bases, leaving 6 bases not matched to a gene. CDR3 region: CATSDAGTVPGELFF. The CDR3 DNA sequence: TGTGCCACCAGTGATGCCGGGACAGTGCCCGGGGAGCTGTTTTTT.

This clonotype was counted at least ten times. V usage is TRBV7-2 and J usage is TRBJ1-3; no clear D. V dropped 1 base and J dropped 1 base, with 5 bases sitting between them. The CDR3 contains 14 residues. Germline loops: CDR1 SGHTA, CDR2 FQGNSA. DNA for the CDR3: TGTGCCAGCAGCTTAGACCCGTCTGGAAACACCATATATTTT. This translates into CASSLDPSGNTIYF. Variable domain in full (rest from reference TRBV7-2 and TRBJ1-3): GAGVSQSPSNKVTEKGKDVELRCDPISGHTALYWYRQSLGQGLEFLIYFQGNSAPDKSGLPSDRFSAERTGGSVSTLTIQRTQQEDSAVYLCASSLDPSGNTIYFGEGSWLTVV.

With respect to this clonotype: One base away lies a much larger clone, so this may be a sequencing read error. The chain carries TRBV11-2 and TRBJ1-1; D gene uncertain. The CDR3 totals 13 residues. Germline CDR1 is SGHAT and CDR2 is FQNNGV. Trimming removed 1 base from V and 3 bases from J, with 6 bases in between. As DNA, the CDR3 is TGTGCCAGCAGCTTAGGGGTGGACACTGAAGCTTTCTTT. It yields the protein CASSLGVDTEAFF.

The rearrangement links TRBV6-6 to TRBJ2-6; D gene unclear. In germline, CDR1 is MNHNY, CDR2 SVGAGI (reference sequence). Trimming shortened V by 8 bases and J by 0 bases, and 8 bases separated the two germline ends. This CDR3 region has 14 residues. The CDR3, as DNA: TGTGCCAGCGGCCTAAGCTCTGGGGCCAACGTCCTGACTTTC. It codes for CASGLSSGANVLTF.

The table lists this clonotype with many counts. The gene calls are TRBV11-2 and TRBJ2-1, with a tentative D call TRBD1 (5 bases). Trimming cost V 0 bases and J 5 bases, with 8 bases left between them. Germline CDR1 and CDR2: SGHAT and FQNNGV. The CDR3 is made up of 14 amino acids. The CDR3 is CASSLDRENNEQFF. The CDR3 coding sequence is TGTGCCAGCAGCTTAGACAGGGAAAACAATGAGCAGTTCTTC.